This T cell receptor (beta chain) was retrieved from a study of post-analysis software for immune sequencing data. This clonotype has just a few counts. The antigen remains unidentified. Study results and caveats: Compared with controls, patients had more of 4 to 6 TRBV segments, including TRBV5-6, TRBV5-1 and TRBV20-1.

The germline V gene encodes CDR1 SGHKS and CDR2 YYEKEE (reference sequence). CDR3 size: 17 residues. Deletions cut 0 bases from V and 2 bases from J, with 16 bases between. Presence of unique molecular identifiers characterized the TCR beta cDNA libraries. Some 500,000 cDNA molecules were recovered from an input of 1 to 10 million T cells. From the PCR reads, TCRdb called clonotypes with MiXCR, one entry per CDR3 protein. The repertoire includes hundreds of thousands of distinct CDR3 sequences, roughly 47% of them detected once, and 1.5% to 2% sits in the top ten. The TCR originated in a girl aged 5-17 years with multiple sclerosis. V is TRBV5-5 and J is TRBJ2-3, with a weak D call TRBD1 (8 bases). Sequencing was performed on blood. The CDR3 DNA reads as TGTGCCAGCAGCTTGGCCAGCGGGACAGGAACCACAGATACGCAGTATTTT. It translates to CASSLASGTGTTDTQYF.